This T cell receptor beta chain emerged from a study of Tregs in tolerant kidney transplant recipients. Points from the study as a whole: This study did not directly address biological reproducibility.

Unstimulated regulatory T cells (CD4+CD25+CD127-), CD4+CD25- non-regulatory cells, CD4 and CD8 cells were FACS-sorted from thawed PBMCs. Only in-frame clones appear in the TCRdb table, and some are missing; sequencing was by immunoSEQ multiplex PCR. This sample has 90,000 or so clones, with over 85% found just once. Comment on this clone: Its antigen is unidentified.

The CDR3 runs to 12 residues. CDR1 and CDR2 (germline): SGHDT, YYEEEE. V gave up 4 bases and J gave up 8 bases; unmatched junction bases: 2. The specimen was CD8+ T cells from blood. The chain is built from TRBV5-6 and TRBJ2-1, with 8 bases matching TRBD2. The sequence derives from a human donor in good health. The DNA for the CDR3 is TGTGCCAGCAGCATCGGGGGGGATGAGCAGTTCTTC. The encoded protein is CASSIGGDEQFF.